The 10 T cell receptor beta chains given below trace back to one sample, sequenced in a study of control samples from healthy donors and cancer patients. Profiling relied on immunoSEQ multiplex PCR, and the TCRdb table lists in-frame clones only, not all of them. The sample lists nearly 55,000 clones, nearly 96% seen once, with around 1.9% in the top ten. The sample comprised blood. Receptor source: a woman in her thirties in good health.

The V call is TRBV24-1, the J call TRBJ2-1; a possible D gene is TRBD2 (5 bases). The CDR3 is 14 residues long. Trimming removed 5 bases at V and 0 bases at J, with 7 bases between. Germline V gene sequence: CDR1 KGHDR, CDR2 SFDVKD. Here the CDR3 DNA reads TGTGCCACCAGTGGTGGGAGCTCCTACAATGAGCAGTTCTTC. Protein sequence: CATSGGSSYNEQFF.

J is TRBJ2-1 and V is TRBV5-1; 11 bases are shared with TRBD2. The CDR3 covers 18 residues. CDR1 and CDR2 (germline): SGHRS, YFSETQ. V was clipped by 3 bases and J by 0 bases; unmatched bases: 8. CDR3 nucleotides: TGCGCCAGCAGCTCGCGAGGGACTAGCGGAAGCTCCTACAATGAGCAGTTCTTC. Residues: CASSSRGTSGSSYNEQFF.

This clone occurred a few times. The CDR3 sequence is CASSHTLTGPPPSEQYF. The CDR3 nucleotides read TGTGCCAGCAGCCACACCTTGACAGGGCCCCCACCGAGTGAGCAGTACTTC. This chain connects TRBV7-2 to TRBJ2-7; 7 bases align to TRBD1. V dropped 5 bases and J dropped 7; count of bases not matched to a gene: 20. Germline CDR1 reads SGHTA; CDR2 reads FQGNSA. The CDR3 sequence is 17 residues long.

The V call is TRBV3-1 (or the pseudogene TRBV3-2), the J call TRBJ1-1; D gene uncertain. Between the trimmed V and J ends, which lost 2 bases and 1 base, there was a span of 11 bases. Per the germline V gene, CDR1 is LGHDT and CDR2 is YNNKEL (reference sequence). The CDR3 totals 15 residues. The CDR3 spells CASSQIGVENTEAFF. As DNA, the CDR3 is TGTGCCAGCAGCCAAATTGGGGTTGAGAACACTGAAGCTTTCTTT.

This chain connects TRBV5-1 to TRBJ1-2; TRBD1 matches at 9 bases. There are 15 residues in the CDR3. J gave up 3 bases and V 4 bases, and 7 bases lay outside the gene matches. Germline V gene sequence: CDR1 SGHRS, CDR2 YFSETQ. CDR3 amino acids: CASSLTGGSDYGYTF. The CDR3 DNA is TGCGCCAGCAGCCTGACAGGGGGGAGTGACTATGGCTACACCTTC.

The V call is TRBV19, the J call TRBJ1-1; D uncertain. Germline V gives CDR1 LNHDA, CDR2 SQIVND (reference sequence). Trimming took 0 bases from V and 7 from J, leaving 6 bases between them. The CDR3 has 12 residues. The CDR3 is CASSIDRSEAFF. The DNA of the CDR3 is TGTGCCAGTAGTATAGACAGGAGTGAAGCTTTCTTT.

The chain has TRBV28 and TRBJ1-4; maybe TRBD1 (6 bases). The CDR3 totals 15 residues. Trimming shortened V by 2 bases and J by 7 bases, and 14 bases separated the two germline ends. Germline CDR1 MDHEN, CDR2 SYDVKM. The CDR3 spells CASSLVLGASEKLFF. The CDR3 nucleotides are TGTGCCAGCAGTTTAGTTCTGGGGGCAAGTGAAAAACTGTTTTTT.

The CDR3 region has the DNA TGTGCCAGTAGTTTAGGACAGGGCGGAAATCAGCCCCAGCATTTT. It is translated as CASSLGQGGNQPQHF. The V gene is TRBV19, the J gene TRBJ1-5; 8 bases line up with TRBD1. V shed 5 bases, J shed 4 bases, and the junction held 7 bases outside the gene matches. CDR3 length equals 15 residues. Per the germline V gene, CDR1 is LNHDA and CDR2 is SQIVND (reference sequence).

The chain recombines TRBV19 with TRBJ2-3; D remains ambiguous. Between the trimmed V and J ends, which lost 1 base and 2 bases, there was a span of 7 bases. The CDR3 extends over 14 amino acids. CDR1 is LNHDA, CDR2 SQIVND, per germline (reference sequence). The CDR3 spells CASSIGVSTDTQYF. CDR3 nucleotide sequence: TGTGCCAGTAGTATAGGGGTATCCACAGATACGCAGTATTTT.

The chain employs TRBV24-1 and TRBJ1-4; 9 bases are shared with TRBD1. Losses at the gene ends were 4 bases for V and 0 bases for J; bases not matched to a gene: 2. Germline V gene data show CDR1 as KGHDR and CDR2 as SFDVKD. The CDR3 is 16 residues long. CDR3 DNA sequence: TGTGCCACCAGTGAGGGACAGGGTGCAACTAATGAAAAACTGTTTTTT. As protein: CATSEGQGATNEKLFF.